This T cell receptor beta chain is drawn from a study of response to subunit inactivated influenza vaccine. Overall study findings and caveats: It was the authors' suggestion that each seasonal influenza vaccination recruits few new T cells.

CDR3 length: 14 amino acids. V shed 6 bases and J shed 1 base, with 12 bases lying between them. CDR1 is MNHNS and CDR2 is SASEGT in the germline V gene. This clonotype has just a few counts. No antigen is known for it. TCRdb used MiXCR to reprocess the RT-PCR reads, holding one entry per CDR3 protein. Seen here are hundreds of thousands of distinct CDR3 sequences, approximately 11% observed once, and the top ten hold 10% to 15%. Sample: PBMCs from blood, taken about 6 weeks after vaccination. The TCR originated in a man between 45 and 60 years old who received an inactivated influenza vaccine. The rearrangement uses TRBV6-1 and TRBJ2-5; D gene uncertain. The DNA of the CDR3 is TGTGCCAGCAGGCTCATGAGCGTCCAAGAGACCCAGTACTTC. The encoded protein is CASRLMSVQETQYF.